This T cell receptor beta chain was observed in a study of a mutant IDH1 vaccine in newly diagnosed glioma. Study background: Antecedent treatment encompassed radiotherapy, temozolomide, or their combination; the majority received both.

Noted time point: week 35, safety follow-up. A 20-mer mutant IDH1 peptide at 300 ug was injected subcutaneously with topical imiquimod. Note on this clone: Its antigen is unidentified.

The CDR3 consists of 15 residues. The germline V gene has CDR1 MRHNA and CDR2 SNTAGT. J gave up 3 bases and V 0 bases, and 0 bases lay outside the gene matches. TCRdb's copy holds only in-frame clones and misses some; the assay was immunoSEQ multiplex PCR. The sample holds roughly 44,000 clones; under 90% are singletons and the top ten take approximately 4.7%. The receptor was isolated from a woman aged 40 to 55 with glioma. Some clones in this sample may be carry-over from other donors' samples. The sequencing here drew on PBMCs, taken from a glioma patient whose treatment included an IDH1 peptide vaccine. The V gene is TRBV6-4, the J gene TRBJ2-1; 9 bases are a match to TRBD1. The CDR3 DNA follows: TGTGCCAGCAGTGACTCGACAGGGGGCTACAATGAGCAGTTCTTC. Its protein product is CASSDSTGGYNEQFF.